This note documents a single T cell receptor (beta chain) sequence. Antigen specificity is unknown. Clinical Activity Scores of at least 3, NOSPECS grades of at least 4 and durations under 3 months characterized ophthalmopathy patients. The data were taken from a study of T cells in Graves' hyperthyroidism and ophthalmopathy. General observations from the study: The model foresaw ophthalmopathy a median roughly 6.3 months prior to onset. The blood repertoire included most of the expanded thyroid clonotypes above 0.001.

This CDR3 is built from 14 residues. V shed 5 bases, J shed 2 bases, and the junction held 4 bases outside the gene matches. Germline CDR1 and CDR2: LNHDA and SQIVND (reference sequence). Amplification of TCR beta CDR3 regions was performed using RNA transcripts as template. Researchers ran a first-round RT-PCR on the TCR CDR3 using the HTBI primer set. In TCRdb, the multiplex PCR reads were re-called with MiXCR into one record per CDR3 protein. The repertoire holds more than 300,000 distinct CDR3 sequences, with roughly 14% as singletons. The V gene is TRBV19, the J gene TRBJ2-3; 7 bases are shared with TRBD2. Sequences were obtained from blood. The sequence derives from a woman between 25 and 40 years old with Graves' ophthalmopathy. The CDR3, as DNA: TGTGCCAGTAGTGGGCTAGCGGCCACAGATACGCAGTATTTT. This encodes CASSGLAATDTQYF. Supplemented by reference TRBV19 and TRBJ2-3, the full variable domain reads DGGITQSPKYLFRKEGQNVTLSCEQNLNHDAMYWYRQDPGQGLRLIYYSQIVNDFQKGDIAEGYSVSREKKESFPLTVTSAQKNPTAFYLCASSGLAATDTQYFGPGTRLTVL.